These 32 T cell receptor beta chains were sequenced from one sample in a study of cytomegalovirus exposure and HLA in healthy donors. Researchers ran the PCR with 60 Vbeta and 13 Jbeta primers. Sequencing was performed with immunoSEQ multiplex PCR; in TCRdb, only in-frame clones are kept and a portion is missing. The data show about 180,000 clones, around 80% seen once. The sequencing input was PBMCs. Source of these receptors: an older woman in good health and CMV-seropositive.

The chain combines TRBV7-9 with TRBJ1-2, with TRBD1 identical over 10 bases. The CDR3 contains 14 residues. V was pared by 4 bases and J by 7 bases, with 6 bases of the junction left unmatched. Germline values: CDR1 SEHNR, CDR2 FQNEAQ (reference sequence). CDR3 sequence (DNA): TGTGCCAGCAGCTACCAGACAGGGGGCTTTGGCTACACCTTC. This encodes CASSYQTGGFGYTF.

The chain carries TRBV5-1 and TRBJ2-7; 7 nucleotides match TRBD1. The CDR3 runs 14 residues. Germline V CDR1 and CDR2: SGHRS, YFSETQ. The trim removed 4 bases at V and 1 base at J, leaving 5 bases unmatched. The DNA of the CDR3 is TGCGCCAGCAGCAGGGACAGCCTATCCTACGAGCAGTACTTC. The encoded protein is CASSRDSLSYEQYF.

The rearrangement joins TRBV30 to TRBJ2-7, with a tentative D call TRBD1 (5 bases). CDR3 size: 14 residues. Per germline, CDR1 GTSNPN and CDR2 SVGIG (reference sequence). The V gene lost 7 bases and the J gene lost 4 bases, with 20 bases spanning the gap. CDR3 sequence: CASEAGHYLYEQYF. The CDR3 coding sequence is TGTGCCTCAGAAGCAGGACACTACCTTTACGAGCAGTACTTC.

This chain uses TRBV11-2 with TRBJ2-2; no reliable D call. Trimming removed 3 bases from V and 0 bases from J, with 8 bases in between. Germline values: CDR1 SGHAT, CDR2 FQNNGV. This CDR3 region has 15 residues. CDR3 sequence (DNA): TGTGCCAGCAGCTTCTCTTTAGCGAACACCGGGGAGCTGTTTTTT. It is translated as CASSFSLANTGELFF.

This rearrangement joins TRBV29-1 to TRBJ1-2; weak D call: TRBD1 (5 bases). V was cut by 6 bases and J by 10 bases, with 18 bases left in between. From germline, CDR1 is SQVTM and CDR2 ANQGSEA. This CDR3 is 12 amino acids long. CDR3 sequence (DNA): TGCAGCGTGGGTGGGACTTCGAAAGCCTACACCTTC. It translates to CSVGGTSKAYTF. Based on the CDR3 plus reference TRBV29-1 and TRBJ1-2, the full variable domain is SAVISQKPSRDICQRGTSLTIQCQVDSQVTMMFWYRQQPGQSLTLIATANQGSEATYESGFVIDKFPISRPNLTFSTLTVSNMSPEDSSIYLCSVGGTSKAYTFGSGTRLTVV.

The J gene is TRBJ2-7, the V gene TRBV7-2; 7 nucleotides align to TRBD1. Germline CDR1 is SGHTA and CDR2 is FQGNSA. V gave up 6 bases and J gave up 3 bases; unmatched junction bases: 11. This CDR3 has 15 residues. CDR3 coding DNA: TGTGCCAGCAGTAAACCGGGACAGACAGTCTACGAGCAGTACTTC. This codes for CASSKPGQTVYEQYF. Based on the CDR3 plus reference TRBV7-2 and TRBJ2-7, the full variable domain is GAGVSQSPSNKVTEKGKDVELRCDPISGHTALYWYRQSLGQGLEFLIYFQGNSAPDKSGLPSDRFSAERTGGSVSTLTIQRTQQEDSAVYLCASSKPGQTVYEQYFGPGTRLTVT.

The genes are TRBV28 and TRBJ1-1, with 9 nucleotides matching TRBD1. V gave up 4 bases and J gave up 1 base; unmatched junction bases: 1. CDR1 MDHEN and CDR2 SYDVKM come from the germline V gene. CDR3 length: 14 residues. CDR3 nucleotides: TGTGCCAGCAGTTGGACAGGGGCGAACACTGAAGCTTTCTTT. It specifies CASSWTGANTEAFF.

The gene calls are TRBV30 and TRBJ1-2; D ambiguous. Germline CDR1 is GTSNPN and CDR2 is SVGIG (reference sequence). The length of the CDR3 is 12 residues. V lost 8 bases and J 1 base, leaving 11 bases between the germline ends. As DNA, the CDR3 is TGTGCCGCCCACAGCTTTAACTATGGCTACACCTTC. It specifies CAAHSFNYGYTF.

This chain links TRBV28 with TRBJ2-1, with a weak D call TRBD1 (6 bases). V was pared by 4 bases and J by 7 bases, with 20 bases between. This CDR3 is 16 amino acids long. Germline V lookup: CDR1 MDHEN, CDR2 SYDVKM. CDR3 sequence: CASSSYRDGAWNEQFF. In DNA, the CDR3 is TGTGCCAGCAGTTCCTACAGGGATGGGGCCTGGAATGAGCAGTTCTTC.

The genes are TRBV14 and TRBJ2-7; 10 positions match TRBD2. The length of the CDR3 is 16 residues. Trimming cost V 2 bases and J 0 bases; bases outside gene matches: 4. Germline V gene sequence: CDR1 SGHDN, CDR2 FVKESK. CDR3 region: CASSQYRTSGSYEQYF. Here the CDR3 DNA reads TGTGCCAGCAGCCAATACAGGACTAGCGGCTCCTACGAGCAGTACTTC. Filled out from reference TRBV14 and TRBJ2-7, the complete variable domain reads EAGVTQFPSHSVIEKGQTVTLRCDPISGHDNLYWYRRVMGKEIKFLLHFVKESKQDESGMPNNRFLAERTGGTYSTLKVQPAELEDSGVYFCASSQYRTSGSYEQYFGPGTRLTVT.

The chain couples TRBV28 to TRBJ2-2; tentatively, D is TRBD2 (5 bases). Germline assignment: CDR1 MDHEN and CDR2 SYDVKM. The germline V and J ends were trimmed by 8 bases and 4 bases, with 11 bases remaining between them. There are 13 residues in the CDR3. The CDR3 sequence is CASRLGSTGELFF. The CDR3 DNA reads as TGTGCCAGCCGATTAGGGAGCACCGGGGAGCTGTTTTTT.

The chain carries TRBV18 and TRBJ2-5, with D possibly TRBD2 on 5 matching bases. The CDR3 loop spans 15 amino acids. The V gene's germline CDR1 is KGHSH and CDR2 LQKENI. V was pared by 3 bases and J by 7 bases, with 18 bases between. The CDR3 nucleotides read TGTGCCAGCTCACCTAACCTGGCGCCTGGAGGGACCCAGTACTTC. It codes for CASSPNLAPGGTQYF.

The chain uses TRBV28 and TRBJ1-5, with a weak D call TRBD1 (6 bases). Trimming took off 4 bases at V and 6 bases at J, with 16 bases between the two ends. Per the germline V gene, CDR1 is MDHEN and CDR2 is SYDVKM. The CDR3 spans 15 residues. CDR3 loop: CASSSSEGGGQPQHF. The CDR3 DNA is TGTGCCAGCAGTTCCTCCGAGGGGGGGGGTCAGCCCCAGCATTTT.

The CDR3 reads CAISGGGDQPQHF. In DNA form, the CDR3 reads TGTGCCATCAGTGGAGGGGGGGATCAGCCCCAGCATTTT. The rearrangement links TRBV10-3 to TRBJ1-5; D is possibly TRBD1 (6 bases). Trimming removed 4 bases at V and 5 bases at J, with 9 bases between. The germline CDR1 and CDR2 sequences are ENHRY and SYGVKD. This CDR3 comprises 13 residues.

V and J are TRBV28 and TRBJ1-2; D uncertain. Germline V CDR1 and CDR2: MDHEN, SYDVKM. CDR3 length: 13 amino acids. Trimming removed 4 bases from V and 5 bases from J, with 11 bases in between. In DNA, the CDR3 is TGTGCCAGCAGTTCACATATCCCTTATGGCTACACCTTC. This gives the protein CASSSHIPYGYTF.

V usage is TRBV7-2 and J usage is TRBJ2-7, with 8 bases fitting TRBD1. Germline CDR1 reads SGHTA; CDR2 reads FQGNSA. This CDR3 comprises 14 residues. The junction had 8 bases not matched to a gene; V was cut back by 5 bases and J by 5 bases. This CDR3 reads CASSLRTGRDEQYF. As DNA, the CDR3 is TGTGCCAGCAGCCTGAGGACAGGGCGGGACGAGCAGTACTTC. The variable domain in full, with the rest retrieved from reference TRBV7-2 and TRBJ2-7, is GAGVSQSPSNKVTEKGKDVELRCDPISGHTALYWYRQSLGQGLEFLIYFQGNSAPDKSGLPSDRFSAERTGGSVSTLTIQRTQQEDSAVYLCASSLRTGRDEQYFGPGTRLTVT.

The V and J genes are TRBV5-6 and TRBJ2-4, with TRBD1 as a possible D gene (7 bases). The germline gives CDR1 SGHDT, CDR2 YYEEEE. V was pared by 3 bases and J by 12 bases, with 28 bases between. The CDR3 is 17 amino acids. The CDR3 is CASSSEMGTHAGDSQYF. CDR3 bases: TGTGCCAGCAGCTCGGAAATGGGGACTCATGCAGGGGACAGTCAGTACTTC.

The genes are TRBV7-2 and TRBJ2-7; 9 bases are shared with TRBD1. CDR1 is SGHTA, CDR2 FQGNSA, per germline. J was trimmed by 3 bases and V by 1 base; bases with no gene match: 1. The CDR3 spans 14 residues. The CDR3 DNA sequence: TGTGCCAGCAGCTTAGGGACAGGGGTCTACGAGCAGTACTTC. Translated, it gives CASSLGTGVYEQYF.

This chain connects TRBV7-2 to TRBJ2-3, with D perhaps matching TRBD2 (5 bases). Germline lookup yields CDR1 SGHTA and CDR2 FQGNSA. CDR3 size: 14 residues. With 1 base removed from V and 4 bases from J, the gap between germline ends came to 9 bases. The CDR3 region has the DNA TGTGCCAGCAGCTTAGATTGGGGAGCAGATACGCAGTATTTT. Amino acids: CASSLDWGADTQYF.

As concerns this clone: A read error may produce the germline difference seen at one junction end. The chain joins TRBV4-3 to TRBJ2-4; TRBD1 matches 7 bases. From germline, CDR1 is LGHNA and CDR2 YSLEER. The CDR3 has 15 residues. The CDR3 region is CASSLQGRAKNSQYF. DNA of the CDR3: TGCGCCAGCAGCTTACAGGGGAGAGCCAAAAACAGTCAGTACTTC.

The chain links TRBV29-1 to TRBJ1-1; TRBD1 matches 8 bases. CDR1 is SQVTM and CDR2 is ANQGSEA in the germline V gene. CDR3 length equals 15 residues. J lost 1 base, V lost 7 bases, and 11 bases had no gene match. CDR3 region: CSAKPGQEANTEAFF. The CDR3 DNA reads as TGCAGCGCCAAACCGGGACAGGAGGCGAACACTGAAGCTTTCTTT. The entire variable domain, with the rest obtained from reference TRBV29-1 and TRBJ1-1, is as follows: SAVISQKPSRDICQRGTSLTIQCQVDSQVTMMFWYRQQPGQSLTLIATANQGSEATYESGFVIDKFPISRPNLTFSTLTVSNMSPEDSSIYLCSAKPGQEANTEAFFGQGTRLTVV.

The CDR3, as DNA: TGTGCCAGCAGCTTAGCCGCGGGGAACACTGAAGCTTTCTTT. Its protein product is CASSLAAGNTEAFF. The chain uses TRBV7-3 and TRBJ1-1, with D hard to call. The CDR3 runs to 14 residues. The germline CDR1 and CDR2 sequences are SGHTA and FQGTGA. With 2 bases removed from V and 1 base from J, the gap between germline ends came to 8 bases. The full variable domain, in which reference TRBV7-3 and TRBJ1-1 provide the parts outside the CDR3, is GAGVSQTPSNKVTEKGKYVELRCDPISGHTALYWYRQSLGQGPEFLIYFQGTGAADDSGLPNDRFFAVRPEGSVSTLKIQRTERGDSAVYLCASSLAAGNTEAFFGQGTRLTVV.

The rearrangement joins TRBV5-1 to TRBJ2-7; 9 bases match TRBD2. J lost 4 bases, V lost 0 bases, and 5 bases had no gene match. The CDR3 covers 15 residues. The germline gives CDR1 SGHRS, CDR2 YFSETQ. The CDR3 spells CASSLVAGVYYEQYF. CDR3 bases: TGCGCCAGCAGCTTGGTAGCGGGAGTTTATTACGAGCAGTACTTC.

As regards this clone: Other nucleotide sequences in the sample specify the same CDR3. The chain couples TRBV5-1 to TRBJ1-1; the match to TRBD1 covers 10 bases. This CDR3 is built from 15 residues. Trimming took 0 bases from V and 7 from J; bases not matched to a gene: 6. The V gene's germline CDR1 is SGHRS and CDR2 YFSETQ. The CDR3 reads CASSLGGTGVGEAFF. The CDR3 DNA is TGCGCCAGCAGCTTGGGAGGGACAGGGGTAGGTGAAGCTTTCTTT.

The chain joins TRBV29-1 to TRBJ2-7, with 15 bases that match TRBD2. The J call may not be correct, given that the DNA end is closer to TRBJ2-1. The CDR3 contains 16 residues. Germline V CDR1 and CDR2: SQVTM, ANQGSEA. CDR3 amino acids: CSGGVGLAGGHNEQFF. CDR3 nucleotide sequence: TGCAGCGGCGGTGTAGGACTAGCGGGGGGGCATAATGAGCAGTTCTTC.

The chain is built from TRBV2 and TRBJ1-1; TRBD1 aligns across 12 bases. The V gene's germline CDR1 is SNHLY and CDR2 FYNNEI. The CDR3 sequence is 14 residues long. The V and J ends lost 8 bases and 5 bases, in that order; junction bases with no gene match: 6. The CDR3 protein is CASDPGQGATEAFF. The CDR3, as DNA: TGTGCCAGCGATCCGGGACAGGGGGCGACTGAAGCTTTCTTT.

V and J are TRBV18 and TRBJ1-1; 10 nucleotides agree with TRBD1. The CDR3 covers 18 residues. The junction had 10 bases not matched to a gene; V was cut back by 3 bases and J by 0 bases. Germline CDR1 is KGHSH and CDR2 is LQKENI. The CDR3 sequence: CASSPTRDRGSMNTEAFF. The CDR3 region has the DNA TGTGCCAGCTCACCGACCCGGGACAGGGGCAGCATGAACACTGAAGCTTTCTTT.

The chain uses TRBV5-1 and TRBJ2-2; 8 bases line up with TRBD1. Trimming at V came to 3 bases and at J to 4 bases, leaving 2 bases not matched to a gene. The CDR3 runs 14 residues. In germline, CDR1 is SGHRS, CDR2 YFSETQ. The CDR3 sequence is CASSWTGSTGELFF. In nucleotides, the CDR3 is TGCGCCAGCAGCTGGACAGGGTCCACCGGGGAGCTGTTTTTT.

The chain is built from TRBV6-5 and TRBJ1-6; D is unclear. Trimming removed 3 bases from V and 0 bases from J, with 6 bases in between. Per the germline V gene, CDR1 is MNHEY and CDR2 is SVGAGI. The CDR3 consists of 15 residues. This CDR3 reads CASSYRSSYNSPLHF. In DNA form, the CDR3 reads TGTGCCAGCAGTTATCGGAGCTCCTATAATTCACCCCTCCACTTT.

The V gene is TRBV30, the J gene TRBJ2-1, with TRBD2 as a possible D gene (7 bases). Trimming cost V 1 base and J 7 bases, with 14 bases left between them. Germline V gene sequence: CDR1 GTSNPN, CDR2 SVGIG (reference sequence). The CDR3 consists of 14 residues. The CDR3 loop reads CAWSGKGGGNEQFF. The CDR3 DNA is TGTGCCTGGAGTGGCAAAGGGGGAGGGAATGAGCAGTTCTTC.

As regards this clone: The identical CDR3 is also encoded by other nucleotide sequences in the sample. V is TRBV5-4 and J is TRBJ2-7; TRBD2 matches 7 bases. Germline lookup yields CDR1 SGHNT and CDR2 YYREEE (reference sequence). V gave up 0 bases and J gave up 0 bases; unmatched junction bases: 3. The CDR3 runs 15 residues. CDR3 nucleotide sequence: TGTGCCAGCAGCTTGGCCGGCGGGAGCTCCTACGAGCAGTACTTC. Translating it yields CASSLAGGSSYEQYF. Using reference TRBV5-4 and TRBJ2-7 for the parts outside the CDR3, the full variable domain is ETGVTQSPTHLIKTRGQQVTLRCSSQSGHNTVSWYQQALGQGPQFIFQYYREEENGRGNFPPRFSGLQFPNYSSELNVNALELDDSALYLCASSLAGGSSYEQYFGPGTRLTVT.

This chain links TRBV28 with TRBJ2-3; 7 bases are shared with TRBD2. V was clipped by 3 bases and J by 0 bases; unmatched bases: 0. Germline V lookup: CDR1 MDHEN, CDR2 SYDVKM. The CDR3 consists of 14 residues. The DNA for the CDR3 is TGTGCCAGCAGTTTGCGGGAGAGCACAGATACGCAGTATTTT. Its translation: CASSLRESTDTQYF.